The 2 T cell receptor beta chains below all came from one sample that was sequenced in a study of blood T cell repertoires in COVID-19. TCRdb's table, derived via immunoSEQ multiplex PCR, lists solely in-frame clones and lacks some. The repertoire holds around 69,000 clones, with approximately 80% as singletons. The sequencing sample was made of peripheral blood. The source is a woman aged 65 to 85 with acute or convalescent COVID-19.

CDR3 protein: CASGLVKDGTTNEKLFF. CDR3 DNA sequence: TGTGCTAGTGGTTTGGTAAAGGACGGGACAACTAATGAAAAACTGTTTTTT. The rearrangement joins TRBV12-5 to TRBJ1-4; no clear D gene. This CDR3 contains 17 residues. Germline V gene sequence: CDR1 LGHNT, CDR2 FRNRAP. The V end was cut by 0 bases, the J end by 0 bases, with 11 bases between.

The chain employs TRBV28 and TRBJ2-7, with D uncertain. The CDR3 covers 14 residues. The germline CDR1 and CDR2 sequences are MDHEN and SYDVKM. The V and J ends lost 1 base and 3 bases respectively, with 10 bases between them. CDR3 loop: CASSLYLNGYEQYF. CDR3 nucleotide sequence: TGTGCCAGCAGTTTATATCTTAACGGCTACGAGCAGTACTTC.